This T cell receptor beta chain appears in the sequencing data of a study of cytomegalovirus exposure and HLA in healthy donors (dated by TCRdb to the late 2010s). At the level of the whole study: An earlier analysis of approximately 590 of the donors reported 276 Gb of sequence data and some 120 million unique TCR beta sequences from 150 million to 200 million T cells. Among some 400 genotyped donors of the cohort, an average of approximately 230,000 unique TCR beta nucleotide sequences were sequenced per donor, roughly 18% of them non-productive. In addition to the first cohort of about 650 subjects, a separate validation cohort of about 120 different subjects was used. The later analysis used no new phenotypic data to find candidate immune exposures, relying instead on TCR beta sequences and their occurrence across donors. A later analysis re-analyzed previously published TCR beta repertoires from hundreds of donors and added high-resolution HLA genotyping to study TCR occurrence patterns. To predict cytomegalovirus infection status, the study combined high-throughput TCR immunosequencing, statistical association of individual TCRs with disease status, and machine learning. HLA typing covered class I and class II loci at four-digit resolution. Using immunosequencing, the study profiled T cell repertoires from fewer than 850 subjects and related those repertoires to cytomegalovirus serostatus. The study aimed to test whether signatures of past pathogen exposure could be identified by cataloging public T cell receptors. Of the approximately 370 genotyped donors, 70% to 90% were placed in the genetic ancestry cluster associated with self-reported Caucasian donors. All discovery cohort repertoires had been generated on a single sequencing platform. Donor age, sex, ethnicity and CMV serostatus were compiled alongside the repertoire data. Typing coverage varied by locus: roughly 620-630 donors for A, B, C, DRB1 and DQB1; 500 to 550 for DQA1; 606 for DPA1; roughly 470 for DPB1. An earlier analysis of approximately 640 of the donors applied high-throughput TCR beta sequencing to assess whether each TCR beta V gene segment acted as functional or pseudogenic. Roughly 5 DR-DQ haplotypes were handled as single units for association and clustering, since linkage in the cohort was strong. In a later genetic analysis, genome-wide SNP genotypes for about three fifths of the roughly 670 donors were used, and that subset was treated as a discovery cohort. An early release that covered several hundred HLA-typed donors contained around 330 gigabases of sequencing data and around 80 million unique TCR sequences. On the study overall, not on this receptor specifically: Several of the top co-occurrence clusters appeared to be linked to parvovirus B19, influenza, CMV and Epstein-Barr virus, according to a later analysis. According to a later genetic analysis, donors in an Asian-associated ancestry cluster had fewer N-insertions in productive TCRs than the approximately 650-donor mean. The cohort was sequenced for TCR beta chains only, and without alpha or paired-chain data the features that could be detected were limited. The study gave a list of about 150 TCR beta chains associated with cytomegalovirus. An association between a missense DCLRE1C variant and V-gene and J-gene trimming of TCR beta chains was found in a later genetic analysis and replicated in an independent cohort. A further reported finding was that TCR beta sequences accurately predicted the HLA-A and HLA-B alleles for most subjects in the first cohort. The classifier was reported to diagnose cytomegalovirus status with high specificity and sensitivity in both the original cohort and the validation cohort. In vitro tests confirmed that a few of the cytomegalovirus-associated TCR beta chains recognize cytomegalovirus antigens. A cluster of highly shared sequence variants was judged likely to be a technical artifact of the sequencing pipeline. The earlier analysis of almost 600 of the donors excluded roughly 16 rarely observed V segments, including chromosome 9 orphons, because counts were too low. A later analysis associated roughly 17,000 TCR beta sequences with specific HLA alleles at a false discovery rate of 0.05. Correlated functional status among segregating V segments might be attributable to linkage disequilibrium, but an unknown experimental factor could not be ruled out. In a later analysis, TCR association rates were found to vary across HLA loci, with the most associated TCRs seen for DRB1 alleles and the fewest for HLA-C alleles. In a later analysis, most CMV-associated TCR beta chains were found to appear HLA-restricted, with HLA associations seemingly driven largely by CMV exposure. Assigning TCR associations to individual alleles was difficult when HLA alleles, especially DR and DQ, strongly co-occurred. Because the 87-base-pair reads could not distinguish some IMGT-functional V segments, including TRBV6-2 and TRBV6-3, those segments were excluded. In a later analysis, HLA-associated TCR beta chains were found to be more clonally expanded and to have lower generation probabilities than equally common non-associated chains. For the cohort, immune exposure information was limited to CMV serostatus. An earlier analysis of roughly 570 of the donors showed that most TCR beta V segments appeared in productive rearrangements either about 87% or about 30% of the time, which broadly matched IMGT annotations. Across donors, most TCR sequences were observed very rarely, whereas some public TCRs were present in many individuals. Presence/absence analyses assumed roughly uniform sequencing depth across donors, an assumption that may not hold. According to the authors, the approach could potentially be generalized to other disease states and immunological phenotypes. Because some donors lacked HLA typing at each locus, the association tests relied only on the typed subset.

The library was produced with the immunoSEQ multiplex PCR assay. The multiplex PCR relied on a mix of 60 forward primers for TCR Vbeta segments and 13 reverse primers for TCR Jbeta segments. The CDR3 region of rearranged TCR beta genes was amplified from genomic DNA with a multiplex PCR assay. Amplified TCR beta libraries were sequenced as 87-base-pair reads on the Illumina HiSeq System. The authors' pipeline ran thus. A later analysis counted 75 million to 100 million unique TCR beta chains across the approximately 700 repertoires, and roughly 10 million of these chains were shared by at least two donors. To remove PCR and sequencing errors, raw reads were error-corrected and collapsed into unique sequences using a nearest-neighbor algorithm that merged closely related sequences. CDR3 sequences were aligned to IMGT reference sequences to assign V, D and J gene segments. For a sequence to be retained, a match of at least six nucleotides to both a V gene segment and a J gene segment was required. Rearrangements were called productive when the CDR3 lacked stop codons and stayed in frame with V and J; all others were non-productive. Following IMGT convention, CDR3 was defined as the stretch from the second conserved V-encoded cysteine to the conserved J-encoded phenylalanine. Sequences without an unambiguous match to a single V gene segment were excluded from the earlier analysis of about 600 of the donors. An earlier analysis of some 610 of the donors called V segments functional above 56.7% productive rearrangements and segregating when the between-donor standard deviation exceeded 5%. A statistical classification framework was built to diagnose cytomegalovirus status from the catalog of TCR beta chain sequences. In a later analysis, TCR nucleotide sequences were compared against IMGT/GENE-DB human TR gene sequences so that V and J genes could be assigned. The TCRdist pipeline was used in a later analysis to assign CDR3 sequences and most-parsimonious VDJ recombination scenarios. In a later analysis, every TCR beta chain was defined by the combination of its CDR3 amino acid sequence and its V-gene family, and reads without a unique V-gene family were dropped. To address suspected cross-contamination and a sequencing artifact, a later analysis removed some 620 highly shared, low-generation-probability nucleotide sequences. For each public chain, a later analysis derived a clonal expansion index from normalized ranks of inferred template counts within each repertoire. A later analysis computed generation probabilities with a VDJ recombination model fitted to out-of-frame rearrangements, and checked the results against IGoR. In a later analysis, TCR-TCR, TCR-HLA and TCR-CMV co-occurrence was scored with hypergeometric tests, and a repertoire-size bias correction was applied to TCR pairs. In a later analysis, false discovery rates were estimated by permuting HLA or CMV assignments 20 times. In a later analysis, co-occurring TCRs were grouped with DBSCAN, and TCRdist sequence similarity was added when clustering was performed within HLA-allele-positive subsets. Co-occurrence clustering excluded repertoires with fewer than 30,000 or more than 120,000 public chains, plus five with anomalous nucleotide sharing. The table comes from immuneACCESS by way of TCRdb, which keeps in-frame sequences with V and J called. Part of the clones is missing from these tables; in studies checked, under half for an unresolved V gene and the rest for unknown reasons. D and trimming come from the DNA, and the V and J calls and clone size come from that table. The sample records over 85,000 clones, 86% of which are singletons. Around 2% of the sample lies in the top ten.

The CDR3 sequence holds 15 residues, the cysteine and phenylalanine included. Only CDR3 DNA is held: 45 bases, read in frame from base 1. Relative to germline, V is 3 bases shorter and J is 2 bases shorter, with 11 bases between their ends. CDR1 MDHEN and CDR2 SYDVKM were looked up in the germline V gene. Details on this clone: Its binding antigen is unknown. Base qualities are not at hand, and no much larger clone is one base apart.

The cohort was made up of about 670 healthy bone marrow donors. Cohort members were all nominally healthy when sampled, although unrecorded immune exposures were likely present. The donor tested CMV seronegative and was one of the 352 seronegative cohort members. Each donor provided a peripheral blood sample, and peripheral blood mononuclear cells were used for TCR beta sequencing. The Qiagen DNeasy Blood Extraction Kit was used to extract genomic DNA from the blood cell samples. The receptor was derived from a man aged 35 to 55 in good health and CMV-seronegative. The chain joins TRBV28 to TRBJ2-1; the D gene is perhaps TRBD2, on 5 matching bases. Sequenced: PBMCs. This receptor carries the CDR3 CASSLGRVAYNEQFF. The DNA reads as follows: TGTGCCAGCAGTTTGGGGAGAGTCGCCTACAATGAGCAGTTCTTC.